This entry describes one T cell receptor (beta chain). Its antigen is currently unknown. All participating donors were Caucasian adults from Nashville, Tennessee. Data came from immunoSEQ multiplex PCR; TCRdb stores just in-frame clones and leaves some out. The sample holds 2 million to 2.5 million clones, approximately 95% seen once. This sample is part of a study of shared clonotypes between healthy human individuals. Study-wide points: The naive CD4 repertoires of several donors were compared, and about 5% of clonotypes were shared. Naive subsets generally had larger estimated richness than memory subsets.

CDR3 length equals 16 residues. V was clipped by 4 bases and J by 1 base, with 16 bases between them. Germline-derived CDR1 and CDR2 are MDHEN and SYDVKM. The source of this sequence is a man younger than 35 in good health. Some clones in this sample may be carry-over from other donors' samples. The rearrangement uses TRBV28 and TRBJ1-2, with a tentative D call TRBD1 (6 bases). Material: naive CD4+ T cells from PBMCs. Subset defined: CD45RA+ positively selected. CDR3 in DNA: TGTGCCAGCAGTTCGGTACAGGGACTTAATAACTATGGCTACACCTTC. Its translation is CASSSVQGLNNYGYTF.